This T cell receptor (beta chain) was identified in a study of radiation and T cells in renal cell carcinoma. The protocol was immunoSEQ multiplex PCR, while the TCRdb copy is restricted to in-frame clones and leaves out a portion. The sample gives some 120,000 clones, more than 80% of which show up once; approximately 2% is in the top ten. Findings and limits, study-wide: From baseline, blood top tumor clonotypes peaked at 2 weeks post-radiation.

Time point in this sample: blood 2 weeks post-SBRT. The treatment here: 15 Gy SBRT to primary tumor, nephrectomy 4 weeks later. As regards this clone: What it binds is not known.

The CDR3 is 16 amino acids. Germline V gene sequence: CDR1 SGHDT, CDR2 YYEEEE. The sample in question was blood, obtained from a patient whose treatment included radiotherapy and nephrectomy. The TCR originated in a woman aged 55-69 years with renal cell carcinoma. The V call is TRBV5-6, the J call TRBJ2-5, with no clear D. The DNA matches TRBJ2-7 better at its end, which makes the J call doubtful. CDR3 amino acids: CASSLSFQASSYEQYF. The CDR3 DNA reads TGTGCCAGCAGCTTGTCCTTCCAGGCTTCCTCCTACGAGCAGTACTTC.